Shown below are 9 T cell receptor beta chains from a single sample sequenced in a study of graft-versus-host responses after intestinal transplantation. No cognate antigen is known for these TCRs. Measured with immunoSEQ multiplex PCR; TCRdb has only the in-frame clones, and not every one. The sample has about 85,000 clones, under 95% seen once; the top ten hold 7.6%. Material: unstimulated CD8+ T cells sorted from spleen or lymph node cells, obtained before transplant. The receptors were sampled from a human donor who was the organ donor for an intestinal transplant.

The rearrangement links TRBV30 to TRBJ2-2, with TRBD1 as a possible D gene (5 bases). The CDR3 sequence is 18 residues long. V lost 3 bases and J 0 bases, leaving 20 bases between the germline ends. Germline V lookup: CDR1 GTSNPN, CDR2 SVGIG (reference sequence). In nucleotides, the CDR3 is TGTGCCTGGAGAGGCAGGGCCTACTTCCCTTCGAACACCGGGGAGCTGTTTTTT. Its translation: CAWRGRAYFPSNTGELFF.

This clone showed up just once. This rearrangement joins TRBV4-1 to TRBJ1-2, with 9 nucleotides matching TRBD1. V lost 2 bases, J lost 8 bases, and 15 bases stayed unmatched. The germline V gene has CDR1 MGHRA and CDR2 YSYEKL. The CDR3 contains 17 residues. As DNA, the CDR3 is TGCGCCAGCAGCCAATCCGGGACAGGGAGAATCGGGGACGGCTACACCTTC. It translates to CASSQSGTGRIGDGYTF.

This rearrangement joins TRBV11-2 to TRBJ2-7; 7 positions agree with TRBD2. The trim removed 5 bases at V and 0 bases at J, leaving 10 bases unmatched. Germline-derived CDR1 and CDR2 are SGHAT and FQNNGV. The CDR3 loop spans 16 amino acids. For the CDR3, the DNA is TGTGCCAGCAGCGGAAACCTAGCGGACCTCTCCTACGAGCAGTACTTC. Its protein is CASSGNLADLSYEQYF.

The CDR3 DNA reads as TGTGCCTGGAGTGGGAACTGGGAGAACACTGAAGCTTTCTTT. It is translated as CAWSGNWENTEAFF. The chain is built from TRBV30 and TRBJ1-1; D unresolved. Trimming removed 1 base at V and 1 base at J, with 10 bases between. CDR3 length: 14 amino acids. CDR1 and CDR2 (germline): GTSNPN, SVGIG (reference sequence).

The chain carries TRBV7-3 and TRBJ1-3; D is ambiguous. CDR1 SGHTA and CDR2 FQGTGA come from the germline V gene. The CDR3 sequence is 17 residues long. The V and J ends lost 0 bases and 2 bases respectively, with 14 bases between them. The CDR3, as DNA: TGTGCCAGCAGCTTAACGATTCCGATTGATCCTGGAAACACCATATATTTT. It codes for CASSLTIPIDPGNTIYF.

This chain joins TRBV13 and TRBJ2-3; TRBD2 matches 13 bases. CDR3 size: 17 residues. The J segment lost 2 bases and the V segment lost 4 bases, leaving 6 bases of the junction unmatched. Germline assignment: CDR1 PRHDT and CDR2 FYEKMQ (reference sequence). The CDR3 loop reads CASSSPGTSGITDTQYF. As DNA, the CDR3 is TGTGCCAGCAGCTCCCCCGGGACTAGCGGGATCACAGATACGCAGTATTTT.

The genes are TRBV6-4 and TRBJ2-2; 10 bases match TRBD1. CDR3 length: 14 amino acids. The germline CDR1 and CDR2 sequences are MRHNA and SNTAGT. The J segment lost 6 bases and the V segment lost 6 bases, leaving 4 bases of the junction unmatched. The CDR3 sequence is CASRDRGISGELFF. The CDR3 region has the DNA TGTGCCAGCAGGGACAGGGGGATTTCCGGGGAGCTGTTTTTT.

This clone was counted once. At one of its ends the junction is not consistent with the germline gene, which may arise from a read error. The CDR3 reads CSVSGSYGHTF. The CDR3 region has the DNA TGCAGCGTATCAGGGTCCTATGGCCACACCTTC. J is TRBJ1-2 and V is TRBV29-1, with D perhaps matching TRBD1 (5 bases). Germline-derived CDR1 and CDR2 are SQVTM and ANQGSEA. The CDR3 contains 11 residues.

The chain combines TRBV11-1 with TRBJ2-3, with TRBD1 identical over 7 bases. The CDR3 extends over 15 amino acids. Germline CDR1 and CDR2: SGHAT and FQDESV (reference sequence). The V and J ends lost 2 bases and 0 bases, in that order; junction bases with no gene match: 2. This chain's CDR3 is CASSLWGQSTDTQYF. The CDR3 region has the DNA TGTGCCAGCAGCTTATGGGGACAGAGCACAGATACGCAGTATTTT. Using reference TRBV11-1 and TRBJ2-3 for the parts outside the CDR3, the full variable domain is EAEVAQSPRYKITEKSQAVAFWCDPISGHATLYWYRQILGQGPELLVQFQDESVVDDSQLPKDRFSAERLKGVDSTLKIQPAELGDSAMYLCASSLWGQSTDTQYFGPGTRLTVL.